These T cell receptor beta chains were read from a single sample in a study of blood T cell repertoires in COVID-19. Profiled with immunoSEQ multiplex PCR; TCRdb holds only in-frame clones, not every one. The table shows about 330,000 clones, with roughly 89% occurring only once. Sequenced material: peripheral blood. The receptor source for this set is a man between 25 and 39 years old with COVID-19, enrolled during active disease. Both conserved end residues are trimmed from each CDR3. The order of the fields is J gene, V gene, CDR3 protein.

TRBJ2-1,TRBV2,ASSEATGGIGNEQF
TRBJ2-1,TRBV4-2,ASSQEATNEQF
TRBJ2-1,TRBV9,ASSVQGERYNEQF
TRBJ1-1,TRBV30,AWSIARDNGYTEAF
TRBJ2-1,TRBV19,ASSIAQGGYNEQF
TRBJ1-4,TRBV6-5,ASTPLGSTNEKLF
TRBJ1-5,TRBV21-1,ASSRERGLDQPQH
TRBJ1-6,TRBV5-6,ASSTPGQGISPLH
TRBJ2-7,TRBV30,AWTRGQGVYYEQY
TRBJ2-2,TRBV6-2/TRBV6-3,ASSSGTSGGNTGELF
TRBJ2-7,TRBV5-6,ASSATDRGSSYEQY
TRBJ2-7,TRBV11-1,ASSPQGTHEQY
TRBJ2-4,TRBV7-2,ASSQDRALAKNIQY
TRBJ2-7,TRBV14,ASSQMMFRGGFGYEQY
TRBJ2-3,TRBV19,ASSYRSADTQY
TRBJ1-1,TRBV7-8,ASSYPGQPGNTEAF